The 18 T cell receptor beta chains reported below all come from one sample, sequenced in a study of T cells expressing NK-cell markers. TCRdb reprocessed the 5' RACE reads, with one entry per CDR3 protein and no DNA. The sample table sets out about 150,000 distinct CDR3 sequences. The sample was blood T cells: a sorted CD56 or NKG2C T cell subset, CD4+ or CD8+ T cells, or bulk PBMC T cells (not recorded which). These receptor sequences come from a woman in her fifties or sixties in good health.

V and J are TRBV12-3 or TRBV12-4 and TRBJ2-7; the D call of TRBD1 rests on TCRdb alone, since no DNA is present to check it. CDR3 length: 13 residues. The CDR3 loop is CASSSPDTYEQYF.

The chain joins TRBV5-1 to TRBJ1-5. CDR3 length: 14 residues. Germline V gene lookup returns CDR1 SGHRS and CDR2 YFSETQ. This CDR3 reads CASSYLDRNQPQHF.

The chain combines TRBV9 with TRBJ2-2; TCRdb returns TRBD2, unconfirmable since there is no DNA. CDR3 length: 16 amino acids. Germline CDR1 SGDLS, CDR2 YYNGEE. The CDR3: CASSVRRSPNTGELFF. Filled out from reference TRBV9 and TRBJ2-2, the complete variable domain reads DSGVTQTPKHLITATGQRVTLRCSPRSGDLSVYWYQQSLDQGLQFLIQYYNGEERAKGNILERFSAQQFPDLHSELNLSSLELGDSALYFCASSVRRSPNTGELFFGEGSRLTVL.

This sequence joins TRBV12-3 or TRBV12-4 and TRBJ2-7; there is no DNA to check the TCRdb D call of TRBD1. The CDR3 extends over 17 amino acids. CDR3: CASSLDQGGPSSAEQYF.

The chain carries TRBV20-1 and TRBJ2-3. The CDR3 runs 13 residues. Germline CDR1 DFQATT, CDR2 SNEGSKA (reference sequence). CDR3 loop: CSRSERSTDTQYF.

Here the CDR3 reads CASSLPGQGKDTQYF. The V call is TRBV5-8, the J call TRBJ2-3; TCRdb proposes TRBD1, but this gene call is untestable without DNA. The CDR3 loop spans 15 amino acids. Germline CDR1 SGHTS, CDR2 YDEGEE.

V is TRBV12-3 or TRBV12-4 and J is TRBJ2-5. CDR3 length: 13 residues. The CDR3 loop is CASTSSRLETQYF.

The chain links TRBV11-3 to TRBJ2-1. The CDR3 is made up of 17 amino acids. The germline V gene has CDR1 SGHNT and CDR2 YENEEA. The CDR3 reads CASSSYRGSPTWDEQFF. Based on the CDR3 plus reference TRBV11-3 and TRBJ2-1, the full variable domain is EAGVVQSPRYKIIEKKQPVAFWCNPISGHNTLYWYLQNLGQGPELLIRYENEEAVDDSQLPKDRFSAERLKGVDSTLKIQPAELGDSAVYLCASSSYRGSPTWDEQFFGPGTRLTVL.

The chain is built from TRBV12-3 or TRBV12-4 and TRBJ2-5; without DNA, the TCRdb call of TRBD2 cannot be checked. The CDR3 has 14 amino acids. CDR3 region: CASSSSGRWETQYF.

The chain employs TRBV20-1 and TRBJ1-6; without DNA, the TCRdb call of TRBD1 cannot be checked. This CDR3 contains 15 residues. The germline V gene has CDR1 DFQATT and CDR2 SNEGSKA (reference sequence). The chain's CDR3 is CSARDWEQGNSPLHF.

V is TRBV6-5 and J is TRBJ2-7. Germline values: CDR1 MNHEY, CDR2 SVGAGI. The CDR3 extends over 11 amino acids. CDR3 sequence reads: CASSYSGEQYF.

CDR3 loop: CASSLWEWGDVGTDTQYF. The genes are TRBV7-6 and TRBJ2-3; TCRdb proposes TRBD2, but this gene call is untestable without DNA. CDR3 length equals 18 residues. Germline assignment: CDR1 SGHVS and CDR2 FNYEAQ.

This rearrangement joins TRBV11-2 to TRBJ2-3; absent DNA, TCRdb's TRBD2 call cannot be checked. There are 16 residues in the CDR3. Germline CDR1 and CDR2: SGHAT and FQNNGV. This chain's CDR3 is CASSLGTSGYTDTQYF.

This chain connects TRBV5-1 to TRBJ2-1. This CDR3 has 13 amino acids. Per the germline V gene, CDR1 is SGHRS and CDR2 is YFSETQ. The CDR3 protein is CASSWAGDNEQFF.

This chain links TRBV5-1 with TRBJ1-5. The CDR3 is 13 residues long. Germline CDR1 SGHRS, CDR2 YFSETQ. CDR3 amino acids: CASSLGRNQPQHF.

The chain is built from TRBV6-6 and TRBJ2-1; TCRdb's D gene call, TRBD1, goes unchecked for lack of DNA. The CDR3 totals 13 residues. Germline values: CDR1 MNHNY, CDR2 SVGAGI (reference sequence). The CDR3 loop reads CASTGVIYNEQFF.

The rearrangement links TRBV15 to TRBJ2-7; TCRdb's D call, TRBD1, is unchecked because there is no DNA. Germline V gives CDR1 LNHNV, CDR2 YYDKDF (reference sequence). The CDR3 is 13 residues long. The CDR3: CATGTATSYEQYF.

The V gene is TRBV6-6, the J gene TRBJ2-1; TCRdb returns TRBD2, unconfirmable since there is no DNA. The CDR3 has 13 residues. Germline V CDR1 and CDR2: MNHNY, SVGAGI (reference sequence). The CDR3 here is CAAAMGLWNEQFF.